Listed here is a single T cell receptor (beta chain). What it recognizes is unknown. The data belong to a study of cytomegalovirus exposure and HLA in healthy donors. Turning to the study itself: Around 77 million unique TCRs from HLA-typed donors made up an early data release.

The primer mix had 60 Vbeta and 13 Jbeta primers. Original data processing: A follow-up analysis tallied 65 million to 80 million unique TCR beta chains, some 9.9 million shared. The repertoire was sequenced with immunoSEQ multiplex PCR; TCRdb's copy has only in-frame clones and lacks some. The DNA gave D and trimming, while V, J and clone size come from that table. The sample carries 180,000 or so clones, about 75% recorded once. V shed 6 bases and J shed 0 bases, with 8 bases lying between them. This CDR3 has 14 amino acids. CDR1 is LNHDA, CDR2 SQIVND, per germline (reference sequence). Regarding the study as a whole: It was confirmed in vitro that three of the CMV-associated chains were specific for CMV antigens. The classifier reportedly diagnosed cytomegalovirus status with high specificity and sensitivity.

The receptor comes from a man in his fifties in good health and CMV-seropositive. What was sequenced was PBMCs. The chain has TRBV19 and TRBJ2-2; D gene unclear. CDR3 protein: CASRFPSNTGELFF. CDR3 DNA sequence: TGTGCCAGTAGATTCCCTTCGAACACCGGGGAGCTGTTTTTT. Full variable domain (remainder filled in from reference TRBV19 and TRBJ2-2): DGGITQSPKYLFRKEGQNVTLSCEQNLNHDAMYWYRQDPGQGLRLIYYSQIVNDFQKGDIAEGYSVSREKKESFPLTVTSAQKNPTAFYLCASRFPSNTGELFFGEGSRLTVL.